These 16 T cell receptor beta chains were all obtained from the same sample, sequenced in a study of T cell clonotyping in hematopoietic cell transplantation. This table comes from immunoSEQ multiplex PCR, and its TCRdb copy is limited to in-frame clones, with some not included. The sample lists 14,000 or so clones; approximately 56% were seen once. Sequenced input: PBMCs. All receptors come from a human donor who either received an allogeneic hematopoietic cell transplant for a myeloid malignancy or was a related donor (not recorded which). Some clones in this sample may be carry-over from other donors' samples.

The chain combines TRBV7-2 with TRBJ2-7; weak D call: TRBD2 (6 bases). CDR1 is SGHTA, CDR2 FQGNSA, per germline. Trimming removed 1 base at V and 4 bases at J, with 11 bases between. The CDR3 runs 14 residues. The CDR3 is CASSLDPGRYEQYF. CDR3 DNA: TGTGCCAGCAGCTTAGACCCAGGGAGGTACGAGCAGTACTTC.

The chain combines TRBV20-1 with TRBJ2-5, with D hard to call. This CDR3 comprises 10 residues. Deletions cut 5 bases from V and 2 bases from J, with 3 bases between. Germline-derived CDR1 and CDR2 are DFQATT and SNEGSKA (reference sequence). DNA for the CDR3: TGCAGTGCTCGTCAAGAGACCCAGTACTTC. This gives the protein CSARQETQYF.

V gene TRBV4-2 combines with J gene TRBJ2-3; 9 bases agree with TRBD1. V lost 6 bases and J lost 3; bases outside the gene matches: 7. The germline gives CDR1 LGHNA, CDR2 YNFKEQ. The CDR3 length is 15 residues. CDR3 amino acids: CASSRGTGQTDTQYF. As DNA, the CDR3 is TGTGCCAGCAGTCGCGGGACAGGGCAAACAGATACGCAGTATTTT.

As regards this clone: A read error may produce the germline difference seen at one junction end. This rearrangement joins TRBV27 to TRBJ2-7, with D perhaps matching TRBD1 or TRBD2 (5 bases each). CDR1 and CDR2 from the germline V gene are MNHEY and SMNVEV (reference sequence). CDR3 length: 13 residues. The CDR3 nucleotides are TGTGCCAGCAGTTTGGGGGTCGACTACGAGCAGTACTTT. It specifies CASSLGVDYEQYF.

The chain is built from TRBV6-5 and TRBJ2-7; 7 nucleotides agree with TRBD2. V shed 6 bases, J shed 6 bases, and the junction held 14 bases outside the gene matches. Looked up from germline, CDR1 is MNHEY and CDR2 is SVGAGI. The CDR3 extends over 15 amino acids. CDR3 residues: CASSTYRGGSGEQYF. The DNA for the CDR3 is TGTGCCAGCAGCACCTACCGAGGCGGGAGCGGCGAGCAGTACTTC.

This sequence joins TRBV11-2 and TRBJ1-4; no clear D. Germline V gene sequence: CDR1 SGHAT, CDR2 FQNNGV. The CDR3 totals 14 residues. V was cut by 2 bases and J by 5 bases, with 9 bases left in between. CDR3 sequence: CASSLQDPNEKLFF. CDR3 DNA: TGTGCCAGCAGCTTACAGGACCCCAATGAAAAACTGTTTTTT.

The V gene is TRBV4-3, the J gene TRBJ2-1; 7 bases fit TRBD2. The CDR3 extends over 15 amino acids. V shed 6 bases, J shed 6 bases, and the junction held 11 bases outside the gene matches. From germline, CDR1 is LGHNA and CDR2 YSLEER. DNA for the CDR3: TGCGCCAGCAGACGTGGGGCCACGGGAGGCAATGAGCAGTTCTTC. Translation: CASRRGATGGNEQFF.

This clone was detected a few times. The genes are TRBV30 and TRBJ1-1; TRBD1 matches at 9 bases. The CDR3 is 13 amino acids. The V gene's germline CDR1 is GTSNPN and CDR2 SVGIG (reference sequence). Trimming cost V 2 bases and J 11 bases; bases outside gene matches: 9. The CDR3 nucleotides read TGTGCCTGGAGTCAGTACAGGGGGCGCGATGCTTTCTTT. This encodes CAWSQYRGRDAFF.

The chain has TRBV25-1 and TRBJ1-3; D is undetermined. CDR3 length equals 15 residues. Germline CDR1 and CDR2: MGHDK and SYGVNS. The V gene lost 2 bases and the J gene lost 2 bases, with 10 bases spanning the gap. Written as DNA, the CDR3 is TGTGCCAGCAGTGAAAGAGGAGGTCCTGGAAACACCATATATTTT. It yields the protein CASSERGGPGNTIYF.

This clone was observed once. The chain links TRBV29-1 to TRBJ1-1; TRBD1 matches at 11 bases. J gave up 0 bases and V 7 bases, and 10 bases lay outside the gene matches. This CDR3 spans 16 amino acids. From germline, CDR1 is SQVTM and CDR2 ANQGSEA. CDR3 protein: CSATGTGGQMNTEAFF. The CDR3 DNA sequence: TGCAGCGCCACCGGGACAGGGGGTCAGATGAACACTGAAGCTTTCTTT.

The genes are TRBV7-8 and TRBJ1-1; D is perhaps TRBD1 (6 bases). The CDR3 has 17 residues. Germline V gene lookup returns CDR1 SGHVS and CDR2 FQNEAQ. Trimming removed 4 bases at V and 1 base at J, with 19 bases between. For the CDR3, the DNA is TGTGCCAGCAGCTCCCTCCCCGCTGGACAGTGGAACACTGAAGCTTTCTTT. Protein sequence: CASSSLPAGQWNTEAFF. The entire variable domain, with the rest obtained from reference TRBV7-8 and TRBJ1-1, is as follows: GAGVSQSPRYKVAKRGQDVALRCDPISGHVSLFWYQQALGQGPEFLTYFQNEAQLDKSGLPSDRFFAERPEGSVSTLKIQRTQQEDSAVYLCASSSLPAGQWNTEAFFGQGTRLTVV.

This clone was counted once. The chain joins TRBV28 to TRBJ1-3; 9 bases fit TRBD1. Losses at the gene ends were 7 bases for V and 6 bases for J; bases not matched to a gene: 4. Germline V gene lookup returns CDR1 MDHEN and CDR2 SYDVKM. This CDR3 spans 13 amino acids. The CDR3 sequence is CASTRTGENTIYF. The CDR3, as DNA: TGTGCCAGCACCAGGACAGGGGAAAACACCATATATTTT. The entire variable domain, with the rest obtained from reference TRBV28 and TRBJ1-3, is as follows: DVKVTQSSRYLVKRTGEKVFLECVQDMDHENMFWYRQDPGLGLRLIYFSYDVKMKEKGDIPEGYSVSREKKERFSLILESASTNQTSMYLCASTRTGENTIYFGEGSWLTVV.

The chain combines TRBV4-1 with TRBJ1-1; no definite D call. Trimming shortened V by 0 bases and J by 0 bases, and 8 bases separated the two germline ends. This CDR3 contains 15 residues. Germline V gene sequence: CDR1 MGHRA, CDR2 YSYEKL. The CDR3 loop is CASSQEPQMNTEAFF. DNA of the CDR3: TGCGCCAGCAGCCAAGAACCCCAGATGAACACTGAAGCTTTCTTT.

CDR3 sequence reads: CASSHLRDKNEKLFF. The CDR3 coding sequence is TGTGCCAGCAGTCACCTCCGGGACAAGAATGAAAAACTGTTTTTT. The rearrangement joins TRBV6-6 to TRBJ1-4; possibly TRBD1 for D (6 bases). Germline-derived CDR1 and CDR2 are MNHNY and SVGAGI (reference sequence). The CDR3 contains 15 residues. V was shortened by 5 bases and J by 5 bases, with 15 bases between the two germline ends.

In nucleotides, the CDR3 is TGTGCCAGCAGTGTGAGTGCGGGGCAGCCCCAGCATTTT. It specifies CASSVSAGQPQHF. The chain is built from TRBV6-1 and TRBJ1-5; D unclear. The V and J ends lost 4 bases and 7 bases respectively, with 11 bases between them. The CDR3 consists of 13 residues. Germline V lookup: CDR1 MNHNS, CDR2 SASEGT.

The genes are TRBV30 and TRBJ1-4; maybe TRBD1 (5 bases). Between the trimmed V and J ends, which lost 1 base and 8 bases, there was a span of 14 bases. Per germline, CDR1 GTSNPN and CDR2 SVGIG (reference sequence). The CDR3 runs to 14 residues. CDR3 sequence reads: CAWSGGGAQEKLFF. As DNA, the CDR3 is TGTGCCTGGAGTGGAGGAGGGGCCCAAGAAAAACTGTTTTTT.